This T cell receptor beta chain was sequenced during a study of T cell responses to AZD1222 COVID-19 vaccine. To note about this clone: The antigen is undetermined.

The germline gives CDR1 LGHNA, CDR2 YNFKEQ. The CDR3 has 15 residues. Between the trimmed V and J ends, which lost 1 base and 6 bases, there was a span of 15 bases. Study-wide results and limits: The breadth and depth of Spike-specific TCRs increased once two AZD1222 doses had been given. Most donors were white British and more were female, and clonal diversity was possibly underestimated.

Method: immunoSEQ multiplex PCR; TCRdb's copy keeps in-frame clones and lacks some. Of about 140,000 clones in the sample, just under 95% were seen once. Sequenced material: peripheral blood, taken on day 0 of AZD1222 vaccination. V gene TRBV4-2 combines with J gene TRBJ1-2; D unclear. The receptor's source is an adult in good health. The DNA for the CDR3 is TGTGCCAGCAGCCAAGGCCAGTTCCTTTCCGATGGCTACACCTTC. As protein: CASSQGQFLSDGYTF.